The text below deals with one T cell receptor beta chain. No antigen is known for it. In germline, CDR1 is SGHKS, CDR2 YYEKEE (reference sequence). V was trimmed by 0 bases and J by 1 base, leaving 14 bases between them. The CDR3 runs to 16 residues. Combined were second doses at about 4 or about 12 weeks. This entry comes from a study of T cell responses to AZD1222 COVID-19 vaccine. Study observations and caveats: Dominant CD4 TCR responses targeted spike regions 160-218 and 743-854.

Sequencing used immunoSEQ multiplex PCR; TCRdb keeps in-frame clones, though not all of them. The data hold 150,000 to 200,000 clones, with 85% to 90% observed a single time. This chain uses TRBV5-5 with TRBJ2-7, with a possible D match to TRBD2 (7 bases). The TCR originated in an adult who received the AZD1222 COVID-19 vaccine. The source material was peripheral blood, sampled 28 days after the second AZD1222 dose. CDR3 in DNA: TGTGCCAGCAGCTTGGCAGGAGGGGGGGCATCCTACGAGCAGTACTTC. It specifies CASSLAGGGASYEQYF. The whole variable domain, remainder taken from reference TRBV5-5 and TRBJ2-7, is DAGVTQSPTHLIKTRGQQVTLRCSPISGHKSVSWYQQVLGQGPQFIFQYYEKEERGRGNFPDRFSARQFPNYSSELNVNALLLGDSALYLCASSLAGGGASYEQYFGPGTRLTVT.